These T cell receptor beta chains were read from a single sample in a study of response to subunit inactivated influenza vaccine. One entry per CDR3 protein, called by TCRdb with MiXCR from the RT-PCR reads. The table lists about 540,000 distinct CDR3 sequences, under 30% of them singletons, with 2.5% to 3.5% in the top ten. This sample also appeared in a second study, on T cells expressing NK-cell markers.

The sample here was CD4+ T cells sorted from PBMCs, taken 11 to 12 days after vaccination. The receptors were sampled from a man aged 50 to 60 who received an inactivated influenza vaccine. Each CDR3 is given with its conserved first and last residue. A D gene is named only where the DNA matches it firmly. Not every row has a clone size; where given, it reads once, few, many or a size class.

d_call,clone_size,j_call,v_call,cdr3_nt,cdr3_aa
TRBD2,-,TRBJ2-3,TRBV6-2/TRBV6-3,TGTGCCAGCAGTTACGAATTTAGCGGGGGACTTGATACGCAGTATTTT,CASSYEFSGGLDTQYF
TRBD1,few,TRBJ1-5,TRBV19,TGTGCCAGTAGTCCCCGGGACAGGGGGCCGCTGCAGCCCCAGCATTTT,CASSPRDRGPLQPQHF
TRBD2,many,TRBJ2-7,TRBV12-3/TRBV12-4,TGTGCCAGCAGTCTAGCGGGGGGAACCTACGAGCAGTACTTC,CASSLAGGTYEQYF
TRBD2,-,TRBJ2-2,TRBV18,TGTGCCAGCTCACCAGCACTAGCGCGCACCGGGGAGCTGTTTTTT,CASSPALARTGELFF
-,-,TRBJ2-5,TRBV10-3,TGTGCCATCAGTGAGTCGGGCGGTTTACAAGAGACCCAGTACTTC,CAISESGGLQETQYF
TRBD2,-,TRBJ2-1,TRBV7-2,TGTGCCAGCAGCTGGACTAGCGGAAACAATGAGCAGTTCTTC,CASSWTSGNNEQFF
-,-,TRBJ2-5,TRBV6-2/TRBV6-3,TGTGCCAGCAGTTACGGTGCTTCGCGGCGGAAATACCAAGAGACCCAGTACTTC,CASSYGASRRKYQETQYF
-,many,TRBJ2-7,TRBV10-3,TGTGCCATCAGTGAAGGGCAGGCCGCCTACGAGCAGTACTTC,CAISEGQAAYEQYF
TRBD2,-,TRBJ2-1,TRBV7-9,TGTGCCAGCAGCCTGGGACTAGCGGAATACCAGTTCTTC,CASSLGLAEYQFF
TRBD1,-,TRBJ1-1,TRBV4-2,TGTGCCAGCAGCCGCCCAAATACAGGGGACACTGAAGCTTTCTTT,CASSRPNTGDTEAFF
TRBD2,few,TRBJ2-7,TRBV5-1,TGCGCCAGCAGAAGACCGGGGGGAAGACCCTACGAGCAGTACTTC,CASRRPGGRPYEQYF
TRBD2,few,TRBJ2-1,TRBV7-2,TGTGCCAGCAGCCGGGGACTAGCTGCCTACAATGAGCAGTTCTTC,CASSRGLAAYNEQFF
-,few,TRBJ1-1,TRBV7-8,TGTGCCAGCAGCTTAGGGGTCCGAGATACTGAAGCTTTCTTT,CASSLGVRDTEAFF
-,few,TRBJ1-5,TRBV7-8,TGTGCCAGCAGCGGACCTGCTCCAAATCAGCCCCAGCATTTT,CASSGPAPNQPQHF
-,-,TRBJ2-1,TRBV20-1,TGCAGCGCCCATGTGACAGCCTCCTACAATGAGCAGTTCTTC,CSAHVTASYNEQFF
TRBD2,-,TRBJ2-7,TRBV6-2/TRBV6-3,TGTGCCAGCAGCCCCGGACTAGTCTACGAGCAGTACTTC,CASSPGLVYEQYF
TRBD2,-,TRBJ2-1,TRBV12-3/TRBV12-4,TGTGCCAGCACCATGACTAGCGGCCACAATGAGCAGTTCTTC,CASTMTSGHNEQFF
TRBD2,many,TRBJ2-2,TRBV12-3/TRBV12-4,TGTGCCAGCAGTTTAGAGCGGGGGCCAAACACCGGGGAGCTGTTTTTT,CASSLERGPNTGELFF
-,-,TRBJ1-2,TRBV29-1,TGCAGCGTTTCTCGGGACGGAAATATCTATGGCTACACCTTC,CSVSRDGNIYGYTF
TRBD1,once,TRBJ1-1,TRBV12-3/TRBV12-4,TGTGCCAGCAGCCGGGACAGGGGAATGAACACTGAAGCTTTCTTT,CASSRDRGMNTEAFF
TRBD2,-,TRBJ2-1,TRBV25-1,TGTGCCAGCAGCCGAATGGGCCTAGCGGGAGGTGAGCAGTTCTTC,CASSRMGLAGGEQFF
TRBD2,-,TRBJ2-3,TRBV20-1,TGCTGTGCTAGAGCCCTACTAGCGGGGGCTCCCTCGGCGACAGATACGCAGTATTTT,CCARALLAGAPSATDTQYF
-,-,TRBJ2-6,TRBV9,TGTGCCAGCAGCGTTTCTGTGAGGGGACTTGGGGCCAACGTCCTGACTTTC,CASSVSVRGLGANVLTF
-,-,TRBJ2-1,TRBV11-2,TGTGCCAGCAGCCCCATGTGGGGGGTTCGCTACAATGAGCAGTTCTTC,CASSPMWGVRYNEQFF
TRBD1,few,TRBJ1-1,TRBV29-1,TGCAGCGTTGAAAGGACAGGGTTGAACACTGAAGCTTTCTTT,CSVERTGLNTEAFF
-,-,TRBJ1-5,TRBV28,TGTGCCAGCGGCCCGGGGGGCAGCAATCAGCCCCAGCATTTT,CASGPGGSNQPQHF
TRBD2,few,TRBJ2-7,TRBV6-2/TRBV6-3,TGTGCCAGCAGCAGCACACTAGCGGGATATACCTACGAGCAGTACTTC,CASSSTLAGYTYEQYF
TRBD2,few,TRBJ2-5,TRBV10-3,TGTGCCATCACCGCGACTAGCGAGGGGACCCAGTACTTC,CAITATSEGTQYF
TRBD1,many,TRBJ2-7,TRBV7-9,TGTGCCAGCAGCTCCGGGACAGGGGACTACGAGCAGTACTTC,CASSSGTGDYEQYF
-,-,TRBJ2-1,TRBV15,TGTGCCACCAGCACGGGGGGCGGGCGTTACAATGAGCAGTTCTTC,CATSTGGGRYNEQFF
-,many,TRBJ2-3,TRBV7-2,TGTGCCAGCAGTTCGAAGAGGGCGAGTACAGATACGCAGTATTTT,CASSSKRASTDTQYF
-,many,TRBJ2-1,TRBV5-6,TGTGCCAGCAGCTTTTGGACGAAGCTCCTTTACAATGAGCAGTTCTTC,CASSFWTKLLYNEQFF
TRBD1,-,TRBJ2-5,TRBV15,TGTGCCACCAGCAACGGACAGGGGAATCAAGAGACCCAGTACTTC,CATSNGQGNQETQYF
TRBD2,few,TRBJ2-2,TRBV20-1,TGCAGTGCCCACGGACTAGCGAACACCGGGGAGCTGTTTTTT,CSAHGLANTGELFF
-,few,TRBJ1-5,TRBV5-6,TGTGCCAGCAGCTTGGCCAGCAGGGTTGGCAATCAGCCCCAGCATTTT,CASSLASRVGNQPQHF
TRBD2,few,TRBJ2-2,TRBV29-1,TGCAGCGCCGCGGTGGCGGGGGGGCAGAACACCGGGGAGCTGTTTTTT,CSAAVAGGQNTGELFF
TRBD1,-,TRBJ1-5,TRBV4-3,TGCGCCAGCAGCCCTCAGACAGGGGGTGGTCAGCCCCAGCATTTT,CASSPQTGGGQPQHF
-,-,TRBJ2-1,TRBV10-1,TGCGCCAGCAGCGGGGACAATGAGCAGTTCTTC,CASSGDNEQFF
TRBD1,-,TRBJ2-7,TRBV6-1,TGTGCCAGCAGCCCTTGGGACAGGGTGGGTTACCAGCAGTACTTC,CASSPWDRVGYQQYF
-,-,TRBJ1-1,TRBV15,TGTGCCACCAGCAGAGATCGTACCAGGGCGAACACTGAAGCTTTCTTT,CATSRDRTRANTEAFF
TRBD2,few,TRBJ2-3,TRBV29-1,TGCAGCGTTGGACTAGCCCATGCAGATACGCAGTATTTT,CSVGLAHADTQYF
-,-,TRBJ2-5,TRBV5-5,TGTGCCAGCAGCCTGGGACGGGGGTTTCAAGAGACCCAGTACTTC,CASSLGRGFQETQYF
-,-,TRBJ1-5,TRBV12-3/TRBV12-4,TGTGCCAGCAGTTTCTCGAGAGACAGGCCCCAGCATTTT,CASSFSRDRPQHF
TRBD1,few,TRBJ2-7,TRBV5-6,TGTGCCAGCAGCTTGGAATGGGGACAGGGGAGCTCCTACGAGCAGTACTTC,CASSLEWGQGSSYEQYF
-,-,TRBJ1-5,TRBV6-6,TGTGCCAGCATACCGGGCAACAATCAGCCCCAGCATTTT,CASIPGNNQPQHF
-,-,TRBJ2-1,TRBV4-1,TGCGCCAGCAGCCAAGATCGGGCCCTTGAGCAGTTCTTC,CASSQDRALEQFF